These 26 T cell receptor beta chains were all obtained from the same sample, sequenced in a study of breast tumors, draining lymph nodes, adjacent tissues. TCRdb analysed the multiplex PCR reads with MiXCR anew, one entry per CDR3 protein. The sample has some 130,000 distinct CDR3 sequences; roughly 21% are singletons. Breast cancer patients provided tissue from their axillary draining lymph nodes. The sequenced sample was axillary lymph node tissue. The receptors here all came from a female donor with breast cancer. Some clones in this sample may be carry-over from other donors' samples.

Note on this clonotype: A much larger clonotype is one base distant, so this may be a read error. This sequence joins TRBV5-6 and TRBJ1-2; no firm D call. This CDR3 spans 13 amino acids. CDR1 and CDR2 (germline): SGHDT, YYEEEE. CDR3 coding DNA: TGTGTCAGCAGCGCGGGTGGCGACTATGGCTACACCTTC. Protein: CVSSAGGDYGYTF.

A single count supports this clonotype. Because it lacks the conserved phenylalanine or tryptophan at the end, this CDR3 is likely a read error. The DNA is omitted, as the CDR3 cannot be located on it reliably, and the CDR3 follows TCRdb's listing. This rearrangement joins TRBV20-1 to TRBJ2-7; the D segment call TRBD1 is taken from the table without a DNA check. The CDR3 contains 16 residues when both ends are counted. CDR1 DFQATT and CDR2 SNEGSKA come from the germline V gene (reference sequence). The CDR3 reads CSASFFPETGAYEQHL.

As to this clonotype: A much larger clonotype is one base distant, so this may be a read error. The chain uses TRBV15 and TRBJ1-3; D may be TRBD1 (5 bases). The CDR3 has 16 amino acids. Germline CDR1 is LNHNV and CDR2 is YYDKDF (reference sequence). CDR3 sequence reads: CATSGDRQGSGNTIYF. CDR3 DNA: TGTGCCACCAGCGGAGATCGGCAGGGCTCTGGAAACACCATATATTTT. The entire variable domain, with the rest obtained from reference TRBV15 and TRBJ1-3, is as follows: DAMVIQNPRYQVTQFGKPVTLSCSQTLNHNVMYWYQQKSSQAPKLLFHYYDKDFNNEADTPDNFQSRRPNTSFCFLDIRSPGLGDTAMYLCATSGDRQGSGNTIYFGEGSWLTVV.

There are many counts of this clonotype. The rearrangement uses TRBV20-1 and TRBJ2-5; the match to TRBD2 covers 8 bases. CDR1 and CDR2 from the germline V gene are DFQATT and SNEGSKA (reference sequence). V lost 1 base and J lost 5; bases outside the gene matches: 6. This CDR3 contains 14 residues. The chain's CDR3 is CSARVSGSGETQYF. As DNA, the CDR3 is TGCAGTGCTAGAGTAAGCGGGAGTGGTGAGACCCAGTACTTC.

The rearrangement uses TRBV14 and TRBJ1-1, with D unresolved. V gave up 5 bases and J gave up 0 bases, with 7 bases separating them. This CDR3 has 13 residues. CDR1 is SGHDN, CDR2 FVKESK, per germline. The CDR3 coding sequence is TGTGCCAGCAGCTGGGGTATGAACACTGAAGCTTTCTTT. This encodes CASSWGMNTEAFF.

In its sample, this clonotype was seen many times. The chain joins TRBV6-5 to TRBJ2-1; TRBD2 matches 7 bases. Germline V gene lookup returns CDR1 MNHEY and CDR2 SVGAGI. The CDR3 contains 16 residues. Trimming cost V 2 bases and J 5 bases; bases outside gene matches: 9. CDR3 in amino acids: CASSYGLTGGDNEQFF. CDR3 in DNA: TGTGCCAGCAGTTACGGTTTAACGGGAGGCGACAATGAGCAGTTCTTC.

This clonotype came up many times. This chain connects TRBV12-3 or TRBV12-4 to TRBJ1-3; a possible D gene is TRBD1 (5 bases). V lost 3 bases and J 3 bases, leaving 9 bases between the germline ends. The CDR3 has 14 residues. The DNA for the CDR3 is TGTGCCAGCAGTTTTGGGACGTATGGAAACACCATATATTTT. Amino acid sequence: CASSFGTYGNTIYF.

This clonotype came up many times. This sequence joins TRBV10-1 and TRBJ2-3, with D uncertain. Trimming took 2 bases from V and 0 from J, leaving 6 bases between them. Germline loops: CDR1 WNHNN, CDR2 SYGVQD (reference sequence). The CDR3 is 14 residues long. The CDR3 region has the DNA TGCGCCAGCAGTGAGGACTTTAGCACAGATACGCAGTATTTT. Protein sequence: CASSEDFSTDTQYF.

As for this clonotype: This may be a read error: a much more frequent sequence differs by one nucleotide. Likely a read error: the CDR3 ends without its conserved phenylalanine or tryptophan. This rearrangement joins TRBV9 to TRBJ2-5, with TRBD1 as a possible D gene (7 bases). This CDR3 contains 13 residues. Germline V gene sequence: CDR1 SGDLS, CDR2 YYNGEE. V gave up 2 bases and J gave up 7 bases, with 12 bases separating them. CDR3 DNA: TGTGCCAGCAGCGTTACTCAGGGGGGGACCCAGTACTCC. This gives the protein CASSVTQGGTQYS.

Ten or more counts support this clonotype. The CDR3 sequence is CASSPQGGGSGGYTF. In DNA form, the CDR3 reads TGTGCCAGCAGCCCCCAGGGCGGCGGCTCAGGCGGCTACACCTTC. This sequence joins TRBV7-9 and TRBJ1-2; TRBD1 is a possible D gene (5 bases). The V end was cut by 5 bases, the J end by 8 bases, with 21 bases between. Germline-derived CDR1 and CDR2 are SEHNR and FQNEAQ (reference sequence). The CDR3 has 15 amino acids.

The sample holds many counts of this clonotype. The chain joins TRBV5-4 to TRBJ1-6; perhaps TRBD1 as D (5 bases). Germline V gene data show CDR1 as SGHNT and CDR2 as YYREEE (reference sequence). The CDR3 spans 14 residues. Trimming took 6 bases from V and 7 from J, leaving 14 bases between them. CDR3 DNA: TGTGCCAGCACCCTGGGGGGTGCCAATTCACCCCTCCACTTT. It encodes CASTLGGANSPLHF.

This clonotype appeared many times. The chain combines TRBV13 with TRBJ2-3, with 14 bases identical to TRBD2. The V gene's germline CDR1 is PRHDT and CDR2 FYEKMQ (reference sequence). The CDR3 is made up of 16 amino acids. The trim removed 5 bases at V and 5 bases at J, leaving 6 bases unmatched. In DNA, the CDR3 is TGTGCCAGCAGCGGGGGGACTAGCGGGAGAGAAGATACGCAGTATTTT. Translation: CASSGGTSGREDTQYF.

This clonotype was picked up many times. The chain combines TRBV5-1 with TRBJ2-1, with TRBD2 identical over 9 bases. CDR1 SGHRS and CDR2 YFSETQ come from the germline V gene. Trimming took 7 bases from V and 3 from J; bases not matched to a gene: 8. The CDR3 totals 15 residues. The CDR3 nucleotides read TGCGCCAGCCGATTTACACTAGCGGGCTACAATGAGCAGTTCTTC. The encoded protein is CASRFTLAGYNEQFF. Full variable domain (missing parts from reference TRBV5-1 and TRBJ2-1): KAGVTQTPRYLIKTRGQQVTLSCSPISGHRSVSWYQQTPGQGLQFLFEYFSETQRNKGNFPGRFSGRQFSNSRSEMNVSTLELGDSALYLCASRFTLAGYNEQFFGPGTRLTVL.

This clonotype occurred many times. The chain is built from TRBV4-2 and TRBJ2-7; TRBD2 is a possible D gene (5 bases). The CDR3 spans 15 residues. V lost 4 bases and J 0 bases, leaving 13 bases between the germline ends. Germline V lookup: CDR1 LGHNA, CDR2 YNFKEQ. CDR3 nucleotides: TGTGCCAGCAGCCGTCCGGGATTCACCTCCTACGAGCAGTACTTC. Protein product: CASSRPGFTSYEQYF.

This clonotype came up many times. The chain is built from TRBV5-1 and TRBJ2-3, with a possible D match to TRBD1 (6 bases). There are 13 residues in the CDR3. The V and J ends lost 4 bases and 3 bases respectively, with 9 bases between them. Germline V lookup: CDR1 SGHRS, CDR2 YFSETQ. The CDR3, as DNA: TGCGCCAGCAGCCCGGGACAAACAGATACGCAGTATTTT. Residues: CASSPGQTDTQYF.

This clonotype was seen at least ten times. The J gene is TRBJ1-5, the V gene TRBV7-9; 9 bases agree with TRBD1. Losses at the gene ends were 4 bases for V and 5 bases for J; bases not matched to a gene: 6. Germline CDR1 and CDR2: SEHNR and FQNEAQ (reference sequence). This CDR3 is 15 amino acids long. The chain's CDR3 is CASSSGTGLDQPQHF. The CDR3 DNA is TGTGCCAGCAGCTCTGGGACAGGGTTGGATCAGCCCCAGCATTTT.

This clonotype was seen at least ten times. The rearrangement joins TRBV5-1 to TRBJ2-5; 7 bases agree with TRBD1. The CDR3 contains 14 residues. CDR1 and CDR2 (germline): SGHRS, YFSETQ. Germline trimming cut 4 bases from V and 2 bases from J; bases unmatched to any gene: 5. The CDR3 bases are TGCGCCAGCAGCCTTCGACAGGGTCAAGAGACCCAGTACTTC. Translation: CASSLRQGQETQYF.

The chain uses TRBV7-9 and TRBJ1-1; D gene unclear. CDR3 size: 15 residues. The V gene lost 0 bases and the J gene lost 5 bases, with 13 bases spanning the gap. Germline CDR1 reads SEHNR; CDR2 reads FQNEAQ (reference sequence). The CDR3 reads CASSLAGLSDTEAFF. Here the CDR3 DNA reads TGTGCCAGCAGCTTAGCTGGGCTGAGCGATACTGAAGCTTTCTTT.

This clonotype was detected many times. The chain recombines TRBV12-3 or TRBV12-4 with TRBJ1-5; D is uncertain. Trimming removed 8 bases from V and 7 bases from J, with 15 bases in between. The CDR3 is made up of 13 amino acids. The CDR3 spells CASGRGLYQPQHF. The DNA for the CDR3 is TGTGCCAGCGGCAGAGGGTTGTACCAGCCCCAGCATTTT.

V gene TRBV20-1 combines with J gene TRBJ2-7, with D perhaps matching TRBD1 or TRBD2 (5 bases each). The V end lost 1 base, the J end lost 3 bases, and 16 bases lay between the germline ends. From germline, CDR1 is DFQATT and CDR2 SNEGSKA (reference sequence). This CDR3 is 15 amino acids long. The CDR3 DNA is TGCAGTGCTAGAGCTTCAGGGACCGACCTCTACGAGCAGTACTTC. It translates to CSARASGTDLYEQYF.

This clonotype was seen ten or more times. The chain has TRBV18 and TRBJ2-1; maybe TRBD2 (6 bases). The CDR3 is 13 amino acids. Germline values: CDR1 KGHSH, CDR2 LQKENI. Trimming removed 3 bases at V and 8 bases at J, with 11 bases between. CDR3 region: CASSPTIADEQFF. Here the CDR3 DNA reads TGTGCCAGCTCACCCACAATAGCGGATGAGCAGTTCTTC.

This sequence joins TRBV7-9 and TRBJ2-3; TRBD1 aligns across 7 bases. V shed 3 bases and J 6 bases; nucleotides not matched to a gene: 6. In germline, CDR1 is SEHNR, CDR2 FQNEAQ (reference sequence). This CDR3 has 14 residues. The DNA of the CDR3 is TGTGCCAGCAGCTTCGGACAGGCAGGGGATACGCAGTATTTT. This encodes CASSFGQAGDTQYF.

This clonotype was picked up many times. The V and J genes are TRBV10-3 and TRBJ2-3; D remains ambiguous. The CDR3 length is 16 residues. Deletions cut 0 bases from V and 0 bases from J, with 10 bases between. CDR1 is ENHRY, CDR2 SYGVKD, per germline. The CDR3 here is CAISESGEPSTDTQYF. The CDR3 bases are TGTGCCATCAGTGAGTCCGGAGAACCGAGCACAGATACGCAGTATTTT.

In its sample, this clonotype was seen many times. V is TRBV7-2 and J is TRBJ2-7, with 8 nucleotides matching TRBD2. The V gene's germline CDR1 is SGHTA and CDR2 FQGNSA. J gave up 3 bases and V 6 bases, and 7 bases lay outside the gene matches. The CDR3 is made up of 14 amino acids. The CDR3 DNA reads as TGTGCCAGCAGTCTATCCGGGGGGGACTACGAGCAGTACTTC. Its translation: CASSLSGGDYEQYF.

This clonotype was counted at least ten times. The rearrangement links TRBV24-1 to TRBJ2-3; D is undetermined. V lost 3 bases and J 0 bases, leaving 6 bases between the germline ends. Germline values: CDR1 KGHDR, CDR2 SFDVKD. This CDR3 contains 14 residues. CDR3 loop: CATSDPGSTDTQYF. The CDR3 DNA is TGTGCCACCAGTGATCCCGGAAGCACAGATACGCAGTATTTT.

This clonotype was counted at least ten times. The rearrangement links TRBV12-3 or TRBV12-4 to TRBJ2-1; the match to TRBD2 covers 10 bases. V dropped 5 bases and J dropped 6; count of bases not matched to a gene: 7. The CDR3 is 15 residues long. The DNA of the CDR3 is TGTGCCAGCAGTCCTTTAGAGCGGGGGGGCAATGAGCAGTTCTTC. Translation gives CASSPLERGGNEQFF.